One sample yielded the 32 T cell receptor beta chains listed below, sequenced in a study of T cells after yellow fever vaccination. TCRdb analysed the 5' RACE reads with MiXCR anew, one entry per CDR3 protein. The table shows 450,000 to 600,000 distinct CDR3 sequences, with roughly a sixth occurring only once. Sequencing was performed on PBMCs, taken less than 6 days after the first yellow fever vaccination. All receptors come from a man aged 18 to 29 who received the YFV17D yellow fever vaccine.

The sample holds a few counts of this clonotype. The V and J genes are TRBV21-1 and TRBJ1-1; the table's D call of TRBD1 was not tested on the DNA. TRBV21-1 is described as a pseudogene. The CDR3 runs to 16 residues. The CDR3 reads CASSVRGGYINTEAFF. CDR3 DNA: TGTGCCAGCAGCGTAAGAGGGGGGTATATAAACACTGAAGCTTTCTTT.

CDR3 nucleotides: TGCAGTGCTCGCAGACTAGCGGGAGGCACAGATACGCAGTATTTT. Its translation is CSARRLAGGTDTQYF. V usage is TRBV20-1 and J usage is TRBJ2-3, with 12 bases fitting TRBD2. V lost 5 bases and J lost 1; bases outside the gene matches: 4. Germline assignment: CDR1 DFQATT and CDR2 SNEGSKA (reference sequence). The CDR3 length is 15 residues.

Only a few counts were recorded for this clonotype. This chain connects TRBV6-5 to TRBJ1-4, with no clear D. Germline CDR1 and CDR2: MNHEY and SVGAGI. This CDR3 has 15 residues. The V gene lost 2 bases and the J gene lost 2 bases, with 9 bases spanning the gap. CDR3 nucleotide sequence: TGTGCCAGCAGTTACGACGATCGTACTAATGAAAAACTGTTTTTT. This encodes CASSYDDRTNEKLFF.

This rearrangement joins TRBV12-3 or TRBV12-4 to TRBJ1-1; D is perhaps TRBD1 (5 bases). V gave up 4 bases and J gave up 10 bases, with 13 bases separating them. The CDR3 is 12 amino acids. In DNA form, the CDR3 reads TGTGCCAGCAGTTCTTTAGTCGGGGGAGCTTTCTTT. The encoded protein is CASSSLVGGAFF.

This clonotype was counted ten times or more. The chain links TRBV7-9 to TRBJ2-4; D is ambiguous. The CDR3 covers 17 residues. Per the germline V gene, CDR1 is SEHNR and CDR2 is FQNEAQ (reference sequence). V lost 1 base to trimming and J lost 0 bases, with 13 bases between them. In DNA form, the CDR3 reads TGTGCCAGCAGCTTAGAAATTGGTATTCTAGCCAAAAACATTCAGTACTTC. This sequence encodes CASSLEIGILAKNIQYF.

J is TRBJ2-3 and V is TRBV11-2; 8 bases are shared with TRBD1. CDR3 length: 14 amino acids. CDR1 and CDR2 from the germline V gene are SGHAT and FQNNGV. J was trimmed by 2 bases and V by 7 bases; bases with no gene match: 5. The DNA of the CDR3 is TGTGCCAGCACAGAGGACAGGGACACAGATACGCAGTATTTT. Residues: CASTEDRDTDTQYF. Drawing the rest from reference TRBV11-2 and TRBJ2-3, the complete variable domain is EAGVAQSPRYKIIEKRQSVAFWCNPISGHATLYWYQQILGQGPKLLIQFQNNGVVDDSQLPKDRFSAERLKGVDSTLKIQPAKLEDSAVYLCASTEDRDTDTQYFGPGTRLTVL.

The chain links TRBV28 to TRBJ2-5; 9 bases agree with TRBD1. The V and J ends lost 3 bases and 3 bases, in that order; junction bases with no gene match: 11. The CDR3 covers 17 residues. CDR1 is MDHEN and CDR2 is SYDVKM in the germline V gene. CDR3 amino acids: CASSLGLGQGGEETQYF. CDR3 nucleotides: TGTGCCAGCAGTTTGGGGTTGGGACAGGGAGGAGAAGAGACCCAGTACTTC.

The chain uses TRBV29-1 and TRBJ2-5, with D tentatively TRBD2 (5 bases). There are 13 residues in the CDR3. Trimming removed 5 bases from V and 4 bases from J, with 14 bases in between. Germline CDR1 reads SQVTM; CDR2 reads ANQGSEA. CDR3 in amino acids: CSVWEAGGETQYF. The CDR3 DNA sequence: TGCAGCGTTTGGGAAGCCGGAGGAGAGACCCAGTACTTC. Variable domain in full (rest from reference TRBV29-1 and TRBJ2-5): SAVISQKPSRDICQRGTSLTIQCQVDSQVTMMFWYRQQPGQSLTLIATANQGSEATYESGFVIDKFPISRPNLTFSTLTVSNMSPEDSSIYLCSVWEAGGETQYFGPGTRLLVL.

The gene calls are TRBV11-1 and TRBJ1-6, with 9 positions matching TRBD1. Germline lookup yields CDR1 SGHAT and CDR2 FQDESV (reference sequence). The CDR3 is 20 amino acids. V trimming: 5 bases; J trimming: 10 bases; junction bases outside the gene matches: 24. CDR3 residues: CASSTGSGTGSGGKESPLHF. The CDR3 DNA follows: TGTGCCAGCAGCACAGGCAGCGGGACAGGGAGTGGAGGAAAGGAATCACCCCTCCACTTT.

V and J are TRBV2 and TRBJ1-5; no reliable D call. Between the trimmed V and J ends, which lost 2 bases and 4 bases, there was a span of 9 bases. This CDR3 comprises 14 residues. Germline V gene lookup returns CDR1 SNHLY and CDR2 FYNNEI. Here the CDR3 reads CASSESSENQPQHF. The CDR3 coding sequence is TGTGCCAGCAGTGAATCTTCGGAGAATCAGCCCCAGCATTTT.

This clonotype was detected a few times. This sequence joins TRBV4-1 and TRBJ2-1, with a tentative D call TRBD1 (5 bases). V was pared by 1 base and J by 15 bases, with 13 bases between. Germline CDR1 MGHRA, CDR2 YSYEKL. The CDR3 loop spans 12 amino acids. Written as DNA, the CDR3 is TGCGCCAGCAGCCAAGTAGGGGTAAGACGGTTCTTC. Protein: CASSQVGVRRFF.

This clonotype has at least ten counts. The chain joins TRBV14 to TRBJ1-5, with D unresolved. Germline V lookup: CDR1 SGHDN, CDR2 FVKESK. The CDR3 covers 13 residues. Trimming pared 3 bases from V and 5 bases from J, leaving 8 bases between. CDR3 sequence (DNA): TGTGCCAGCAGCCAGGGTCCTGATCAGCCCCAGCATTTT. Amino acids: CASSQGPDQPQHF.

The CDR3, as DNA: TGTGCCACCAGTGCCAGGGAGGTGGATACGCAGTATTTT. Its translation is CATSAREVDTQYF. This chain links TRBV24-1 with TRBJ2-3; D perhaps matches TRBD2 (6 bases). The CDR3 sequence is 13 residues long. Looked up from germline, CDR1 is KGHDR and CDR2 is SFDVKD. V shed 5 bases and J shed 6 bases, with 11 bases lying between them.

There are a few counts of this clonotype. The gene calls are TRBV7-2 and TRBJ1-5; D gene unclear. CDR1 and CDR2 from the germline V gene are SGHTA and FQGNSA. This CDR3 contains 15 residues. With 7 bases removed from V and 7 bases from J, the gap between germline ends came to 20 bases. The CDR3 sequence: CASTVYSPPTQPQHF. The CDR3 region has the DNA TGTGCCAGCACCGTTTACTCCCCCCCGACCCAGCCCCAGCATTTT.

This clonotype appeared a single time. This chain uses TRBV20-1 with TRBJ1-2, with D possibly TRBD1 on 5 matching bases. Germline CDR1 reads DFQATT; CDR2 reads SNEGSKA (reference sequence). This CDR3 comprises 12 residues. Trimming took 6 bases from V and 7 from J, leaving 15 bases between them. The CDR3 region is CSATQGNRGYTF. DNA for the CDR3: TGCAGTGCCACTCAGGGAAATCGTGGCTACACCTTC.

The chain uses TRBV7-6 and TRBJ2-1; D gene unclear. Germline lookup yields CDR1 SGHVS and CDR2 FNYEAQ. The CDR3 has 15 residues. Trimming took 1 base from V and 0 from J, leaving 7 bases between them. This CDR3 is CASSLEYRSYNEQFF. As DNA, the CDR3 is TGTGCCAGCAGCTTAGAATACCGCTCCTACAATGAGCAGTTCTTC.

This clonotype turned up a few times. V and J are TRBV5-4 and TRBJ1-2; D gene uncertain. V lost 2 bases to trimming and J lost 5 bases, with 4 bases between them. The CDR3 length is 11 residues. Germline V gene lookup returns CDR1 SGHNT and CDR2 YYREEE (reference sequence). The CDR3: CASSFRYGYTF. The CDR3 nucleotides read TGTGCCAGCAGCTTCCGATATGGCTACACCTTC.

There are a few counts of this clonotype. This chain joins TRBV4-3 and TRBJ2-3; 8 bases align to TRBD2. V lost 3 bases, J lost 3 bases, and 11 bases stayed unmatched. Per the germline V gene, CDR1 is LGHNA and CDR2 is YSLEER. This CDR3 region has 17 residues. The chain's CDR3 is CASSHAGGRGATDTQYF. CDR3 coding DNA: TGCGCCAGCAGCCATGCCGGTGGGCGGGGGGCGACAGATACGCAGTATTTT.

A few counts support this clonotype. The chain uses TRBV7-6 and TRBJ2-3; 10 bases match TRBD2. Germline trimming cut 4 bases from V and 0 bases from J; bases unmatched to any gene: 4. CDR1 and CDR2 from the germline V gene are SGHVS and FNYEAQ. The CDR3 loop spans 16 amino acids. CDR3 loop: CASSSQAGGSTDTQYF. Here the CDR3 DNA reads TGTGCCAGCAGCTCACAAGCGGGGGGGAGCACAGATACGCAGTATTTT.

This clonotype was seen only a few times. The chain is built from TRBV20-1 and TRBJ2-3, with TRBD2 identical over 8 bases. Germline V lookup: CDR1 DFQATT, CDR2 SNEGSKA (reference sequence). The CDR3 has 16 amino acids. V lost 5 bases, J lost 4 bases, and 14 bases stayed unmatched. CDR3 protein: CSAPIIPGLDPDTQYF. The CDR3 DNA reads as TGCAGTGCTCCCATAATTCCGGGACTAGATCCAGATACGCAGTATTTT.

This clonotype appeared a few times. The J gene is TRBJ1-2, the V gene TRBV5-1; 10 bases are a match to TRBD1. This CDR3 is built from 14 residues. With V trimmed by 5 bases and J by 4 bases, 5 bases remained unmatched. The germline gives CDR1 SGHRS, CDR2 YFSETQ. The CDR3 DNA follows: TGCGCCAGCAGTTGGGACAGGGGTGGCTATGGCTACACCTTC. This sequence encodes CASSWDRGGYGYTF.

This clonotype showed up just a few times. The rearrangement links TRBV10-3 to TRBJ2-5; unclear D gene. The length of the CDR3 is 12 residues. Germline CDR1 reads ENHRY; CDR2 reads SYGVKD. Trimming removed 8 bases at V and 1 base at J, with 8 bases between. CDR3 region: CAISQSQETQYF. For the CDR3, the DNA is TGTGCCATCTCACAGAGCCAAGAGACCCAGTACTTC.

This clonotype showed up just a few times. The chain has TRBV7-2 and TRBJ2-1, with D maybe TRBD2 (6 bases). V lost 3 bases and J lost 9, with 12 bases in between. Per the germline V gene, CDR1 is SGHTA and CDR2 is FQGNSA. The CDR3 sequence is 13 residues long. CDR3: CASSFLLGGEQFF. The CDR3 DNA is TGTGCCAGCAGCTTCCTACTCGGGGGTGAGCAGTTCTTC.

There are a few counts of this clonotype. The chain has TRBV6-1 and TRBJ2-1, with a tentative D call TRBD2 (6 bases). This CDR3 contains 14 residues. CDR1 and CDR2 (germline): MNHNS, SASEGT. V dropped 7 bases and J dropped 3 bases, with 13 bases sitting between them. CDR3 residues: CASTEWRGYNEQFF. In DNA, the CDR3 is TGTGCCAGCACCGAGTGGCGGGGCTACAATGAGCAGTTCTTC.

This clonotype was counted many times. The V call is TRBV18, the J call TRBJ2-1; D possibly matches TRBD1 or TRBD2 (5 bases each). This CDR3 has 15 amino acids. The germline CDR1 and CDR2 sequences are KGHSH and LQKENI. Trimming removed 3 bases from V and 4 bases from J, with 13 bases in between. The CDR3 DNA sequence: TGTGCCAGCTCACCGGTTCGGGGCCGTTACAATGAGCAGTTCTTC. Translating gives CASSPVRGRYNEQFF.

The J gene is TRBJ1-2, the V gene TRBV6-1; no reliable D call. The CDR3 totals 13 residues. Trimming stripped 7 bases from V and 1 base from J, with 10 bases between. CDR1 and CDR2 from the germline V gene are MNHNS and SASEGT. The CDR3 loop is CASIGGFNYGYTF. The CDR3 nucleotides read TGTGCCAGCATCGGCGGTTTTAACTATGGCTACACCTTC.

This sequence joins TRBV10-3 and TRBJ1-5, with D uncertain. V shed 7 bases and J shed 2 bases, with 9 bases lying between them. This CDR3 region has 13 residues. Germline CDR1 and CDR2: ENHRY and SYGVKD. CDR3 DNA sequence: TGTGCCATCACCGACAACGGCAATCAGCCCCAGCATTTT. Amino acids: CAITDNGNQPQHF.

This clonotype turned up a few times. The chain carries TRBV12-3 or TRBV12-4 and TRBJ2-1, with D maybe TRBD2 (5 bases). Trimming stripped 7 bases from V and 4 bases from J, with 14 bases between. The CDR3 has 14 amino acids. In nucleotides, the CDR3 is TGTGCCAGCACAAGACCAGCGGAGTACAATGAGCAGTTCTTC. Protein: CASTRPAEYNEQFF.

V usage is TRBV6-2 or TRBV6-3 and J usage is TRBJ2-7, with a weak D call TRBD2 (6 bases). Trimming removed 2 bases at V and 1 base at J, with 12 bases between. CDR3 size: 15 residues. CDR1 is MNHEY, CDR2 SVGEGT, per germline. The CDR3 nucleotides read TGTGCCAGCAGTTACCGGGGGACGTGGTCCTACGAGCAGTACTTC. Amino acids: CASSYRGTWSYEQYF.

The chain links TRBV11-2 to TRBJ2-5; D remains unclear. This CDR3 has 13 amino acids. CDR1 and CDR2 from the germline V gene are SGHAT and FQNNGV. V lost 7 bases and J lost 2, with 11 bases in between. Here the CDR3 reads CASTTDLQETQYF. The CDR3 bases are TGTGCCAGCACCACGGATCTACAAGAGACCCAGTACTTC.

This clonotype was counted only a few times. The rearrangement links TRBV7-2 to TRBJ2-3, with 10 positions matching TRBD2. CDR3 length: 12 amino acids. The V gene's germline CDR1 is SGHTA and CDR2 FQGNSA. V trimming: 4 bases; J trimming: 10 bases; junction bases outside the gene matches: 2. The CDR3: CASSSSGGSQYF. The CDR3 DNA is TGTGCCAGCAGCTCTAGCGGGGGTTCGCAGTATTTT.

V and J are TRBV29-1 and TRBJ2-2; D gene unclear. The CDR3 contains 13 residues. Germline V lookup: CDR1 SQVTM, CDR2 ANQGSEA. CDR3 DNA sequence: TGCAGTTCTGCAGTCCAGAACACCGGGGAGCTGTTTTTT. This gives the protein CSSAVQNTGELFF.